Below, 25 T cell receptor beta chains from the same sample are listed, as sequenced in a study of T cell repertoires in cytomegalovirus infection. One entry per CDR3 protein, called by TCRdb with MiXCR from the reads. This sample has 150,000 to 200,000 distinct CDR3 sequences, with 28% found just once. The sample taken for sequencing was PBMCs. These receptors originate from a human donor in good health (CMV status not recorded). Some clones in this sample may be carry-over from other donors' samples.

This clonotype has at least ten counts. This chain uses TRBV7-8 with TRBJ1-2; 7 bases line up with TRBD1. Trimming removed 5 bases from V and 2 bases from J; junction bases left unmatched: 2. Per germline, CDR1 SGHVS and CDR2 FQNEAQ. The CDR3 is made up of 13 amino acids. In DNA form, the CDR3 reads TGTGCCAGCAGCAGACAGGGAAACTATGGCTACACCTTC. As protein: CASSRQGNYGYTF.

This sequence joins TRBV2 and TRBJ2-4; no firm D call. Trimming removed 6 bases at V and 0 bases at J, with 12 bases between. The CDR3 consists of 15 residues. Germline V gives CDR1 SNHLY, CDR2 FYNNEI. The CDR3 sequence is CASRAPETAKNIQYF. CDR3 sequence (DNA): TGTGCCAGCAGGGCTCCTGAGACAGCCAAAAACATTCAGTACTTC.

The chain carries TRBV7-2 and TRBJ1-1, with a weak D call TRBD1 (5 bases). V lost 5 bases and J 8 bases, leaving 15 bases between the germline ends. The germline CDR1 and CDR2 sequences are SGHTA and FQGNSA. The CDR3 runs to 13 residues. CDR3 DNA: TGTGCCAGCAGCCGCCCAGGGTTCCCCGAAGCTTTCTTT. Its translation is CASSRPGFPEAFF.

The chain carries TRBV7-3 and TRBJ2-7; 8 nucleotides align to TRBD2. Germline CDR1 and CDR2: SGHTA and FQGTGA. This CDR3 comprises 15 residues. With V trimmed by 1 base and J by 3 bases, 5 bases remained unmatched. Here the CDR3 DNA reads TGTGCCAGCAGCTTAAATCCGGGGGGGCACTACGAGCAGTACTTC. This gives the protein CASSLNPGGHYEQYF.

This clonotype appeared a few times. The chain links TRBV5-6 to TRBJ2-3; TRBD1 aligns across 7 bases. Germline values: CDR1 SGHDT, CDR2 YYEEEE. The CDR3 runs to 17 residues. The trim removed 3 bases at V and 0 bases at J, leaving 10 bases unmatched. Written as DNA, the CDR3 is TGTGCCAGCAGCTCCCTAAGACGGACAGGAAGCACAGATACGCAGTATTTT. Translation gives CASSSLRRTGSTDTQYF.

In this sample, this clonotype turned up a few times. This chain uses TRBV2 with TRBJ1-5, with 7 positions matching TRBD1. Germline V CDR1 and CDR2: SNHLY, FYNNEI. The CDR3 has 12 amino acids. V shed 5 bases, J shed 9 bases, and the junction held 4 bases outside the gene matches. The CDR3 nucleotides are TGTGCCAGCAGTCCGGGACAGTTGCCCCAGCATTTT. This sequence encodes CASSPGQLPQHF.

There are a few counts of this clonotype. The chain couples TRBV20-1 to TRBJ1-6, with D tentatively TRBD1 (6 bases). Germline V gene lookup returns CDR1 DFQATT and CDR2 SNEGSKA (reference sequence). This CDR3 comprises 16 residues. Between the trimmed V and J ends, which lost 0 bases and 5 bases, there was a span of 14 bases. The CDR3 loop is CSARDDVPGDNSPLHF. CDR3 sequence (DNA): TGCAGTGCTAGAGATGATGTGCCAGGGGATAATTCACCCCTCCACTTT.

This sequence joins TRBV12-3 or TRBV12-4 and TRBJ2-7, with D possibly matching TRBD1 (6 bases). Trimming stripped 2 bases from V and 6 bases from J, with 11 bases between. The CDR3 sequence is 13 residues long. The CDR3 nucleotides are TGTGCCAGCAGTTTACAGGGGCTCGGCGAGCAGTACTTC. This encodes CASSLQGLGEQYF.

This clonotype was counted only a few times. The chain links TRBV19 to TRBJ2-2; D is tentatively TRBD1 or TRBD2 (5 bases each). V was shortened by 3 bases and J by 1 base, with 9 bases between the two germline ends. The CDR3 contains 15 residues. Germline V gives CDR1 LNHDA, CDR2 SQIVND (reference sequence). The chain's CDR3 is CASSIGTGNTGELFF. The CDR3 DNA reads TGTGCCAGTAGTATTGGGACGGGGAACACCGGGGAGCTGTTTTTT.

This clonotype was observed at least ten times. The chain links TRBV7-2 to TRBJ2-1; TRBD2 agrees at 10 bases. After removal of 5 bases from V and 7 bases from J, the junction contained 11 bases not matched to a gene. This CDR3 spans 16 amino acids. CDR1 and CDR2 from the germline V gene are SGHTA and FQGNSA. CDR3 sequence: CASSLGAGGPRNEQFF. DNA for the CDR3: TGTGCCAGCAGCCTAGGAGCGGGGGGGCCGCGAAATGAGCAGTTCTTC.

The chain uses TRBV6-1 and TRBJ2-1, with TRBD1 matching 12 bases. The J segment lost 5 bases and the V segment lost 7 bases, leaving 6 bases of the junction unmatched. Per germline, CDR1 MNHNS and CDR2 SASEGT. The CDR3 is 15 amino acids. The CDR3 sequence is CASIRDRGRNNEQFF. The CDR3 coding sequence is TGTGCCAGCATACGGGACAGGGGGCGGAACAATGAGCAGTTCTTC.

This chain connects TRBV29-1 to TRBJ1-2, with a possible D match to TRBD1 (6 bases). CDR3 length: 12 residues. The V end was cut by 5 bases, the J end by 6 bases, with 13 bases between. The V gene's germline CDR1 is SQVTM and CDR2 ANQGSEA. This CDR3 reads CSVKQGGNGYTF. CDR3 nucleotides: TGCAGCGTTAAACAGGGCGGTAATGGCTACACCTTC.

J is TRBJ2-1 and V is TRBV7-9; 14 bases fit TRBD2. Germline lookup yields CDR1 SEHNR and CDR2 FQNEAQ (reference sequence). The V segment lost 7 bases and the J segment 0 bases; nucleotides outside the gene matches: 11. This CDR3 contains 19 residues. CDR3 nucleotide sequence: TGTGCCAGCATCCCTCGGGGACTAGCGGGGGAGAGCTCCTACAATGAGCAGTTCTTC. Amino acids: CASIPRGLAGESSYNEQFF. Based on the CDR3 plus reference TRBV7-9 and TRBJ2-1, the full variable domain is DTGVSQNPRHKITKRGQNVTFRCDPISEHNRLYWYRQTLGQGPEFLTYFQNEAQLEKSRLLSDRFSAERPKGSFSTLEIQRTEQGDSAMYLCASIPRGLAGESSYNEQFFGPGTRLTVL.

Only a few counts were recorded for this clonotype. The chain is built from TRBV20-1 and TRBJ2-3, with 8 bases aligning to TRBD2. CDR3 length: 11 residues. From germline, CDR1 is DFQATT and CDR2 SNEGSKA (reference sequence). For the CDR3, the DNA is TGCAGCGGGGGGGCTTCAGATACGCAGTATTTT. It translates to CSGGASDTQYF.

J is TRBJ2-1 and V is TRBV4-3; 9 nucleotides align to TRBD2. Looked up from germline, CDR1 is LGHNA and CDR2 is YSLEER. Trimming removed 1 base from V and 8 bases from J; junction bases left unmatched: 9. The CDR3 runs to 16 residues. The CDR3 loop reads CASSQGAGGAFYEQFF. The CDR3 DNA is TGCGCCAGCAGCCAAGGGGCGGGGGGGGCTTTCTATGAGCAGTTCTTC.

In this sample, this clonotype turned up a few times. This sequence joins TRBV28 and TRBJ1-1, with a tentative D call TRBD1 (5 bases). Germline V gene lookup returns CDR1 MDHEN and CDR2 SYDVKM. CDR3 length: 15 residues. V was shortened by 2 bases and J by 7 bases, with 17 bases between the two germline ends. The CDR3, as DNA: TGTGCCAGCAGTTTACGGGCTGGGGGGACCCTTGAAGCTTTCTTT. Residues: CASSLRAGGTLEAFF.

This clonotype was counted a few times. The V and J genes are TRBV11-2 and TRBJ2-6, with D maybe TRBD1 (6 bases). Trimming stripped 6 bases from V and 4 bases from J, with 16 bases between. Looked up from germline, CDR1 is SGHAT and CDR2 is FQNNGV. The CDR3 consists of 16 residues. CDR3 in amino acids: CASSRGLQGGANVLTF. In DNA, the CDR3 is TGTGCCAGCAGTCGGGGCTTACAGGGAGGGGCCAACGTCCTGACTTTC.

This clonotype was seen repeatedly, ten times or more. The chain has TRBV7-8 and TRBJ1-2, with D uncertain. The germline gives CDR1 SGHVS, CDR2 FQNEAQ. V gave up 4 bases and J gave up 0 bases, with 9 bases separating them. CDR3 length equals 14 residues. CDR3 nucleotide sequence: TGTGCCAGCAGCTCCGGCGGGACTAACTATGGCTACACCTTC. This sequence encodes CASSSGGTNYGYTF.

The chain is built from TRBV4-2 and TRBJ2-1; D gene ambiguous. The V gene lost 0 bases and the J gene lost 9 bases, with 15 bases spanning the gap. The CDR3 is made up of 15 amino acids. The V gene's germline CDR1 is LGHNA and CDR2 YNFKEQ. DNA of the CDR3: TGTGCCAGCAGCCAAGATAGGCTAGGTATCAGTGAGCAGTTCTTC. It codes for CASSQDRLGISEQFF.

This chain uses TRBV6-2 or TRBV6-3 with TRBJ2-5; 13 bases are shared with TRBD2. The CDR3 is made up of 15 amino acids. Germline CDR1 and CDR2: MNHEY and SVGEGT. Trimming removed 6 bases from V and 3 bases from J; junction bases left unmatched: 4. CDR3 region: CASRKLAGGKETQYF. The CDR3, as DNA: TGTGCCAGCAGAAAACTAGCGGGGGGGAAAGAGACCCAGTACTTC.

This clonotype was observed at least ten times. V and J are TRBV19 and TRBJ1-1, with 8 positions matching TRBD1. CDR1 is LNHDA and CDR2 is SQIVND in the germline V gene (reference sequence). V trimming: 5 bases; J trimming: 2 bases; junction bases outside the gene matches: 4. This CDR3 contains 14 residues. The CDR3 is CASSRGQGNTEAFF. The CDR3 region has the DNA TGTGCCAGTAGTCGCGGACAGGGAAACACTGAAGCTTTCTTT.

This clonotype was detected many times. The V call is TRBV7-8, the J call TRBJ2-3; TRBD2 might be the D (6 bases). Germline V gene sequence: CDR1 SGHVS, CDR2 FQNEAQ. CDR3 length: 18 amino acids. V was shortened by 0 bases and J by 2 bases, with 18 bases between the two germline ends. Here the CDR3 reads CASSLARDSMRVTDTQYF. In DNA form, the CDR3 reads TGTGCCAGCAGCTTAGCGCGGGACTCGATGAGGGTCACAGATACGCAGTATTTT.

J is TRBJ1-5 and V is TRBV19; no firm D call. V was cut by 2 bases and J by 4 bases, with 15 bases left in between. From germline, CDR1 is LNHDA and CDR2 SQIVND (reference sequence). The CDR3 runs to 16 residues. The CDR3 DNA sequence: TGTGCCAGTAGTATAATCCATGACGTCGGGAATCAGCCCCAGCATTTT. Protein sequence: CASSIIHDVGNQPQHF.

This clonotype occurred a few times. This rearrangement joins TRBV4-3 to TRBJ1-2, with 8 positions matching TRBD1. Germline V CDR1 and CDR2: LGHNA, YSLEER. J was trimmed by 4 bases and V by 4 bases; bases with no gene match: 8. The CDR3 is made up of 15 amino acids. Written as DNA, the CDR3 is TGCGCCAGCAGCCCCCGACAGGGGTACAGCTATGGCTACACCTTC. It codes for CASSPRQGYSYGYTF.

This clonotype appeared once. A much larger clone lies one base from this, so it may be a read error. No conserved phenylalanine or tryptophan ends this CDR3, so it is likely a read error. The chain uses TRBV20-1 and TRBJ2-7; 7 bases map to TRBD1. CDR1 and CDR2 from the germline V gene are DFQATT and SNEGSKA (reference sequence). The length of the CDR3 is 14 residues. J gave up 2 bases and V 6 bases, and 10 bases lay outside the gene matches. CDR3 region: CSAEGQASPYEQYY. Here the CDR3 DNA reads TGCAGTGCCGAAGGACAGGCCTCGCCCTACGAGCAGTACTAC.